The clone carrying this T cell receptor beta chain rates as medium-sized (0.01 to 0.1%). Antigen unknown. Unsorted bulk tissue of about 19-33 mg yielded co-extracted RNA and DNA. Cases comprised patients with primary liver carcinoma who received surgical resection. The data stem from a study of tumor-infiltrating lymphocytes in primary liver carcinoma. Study details: Roughly 3.65 to 8 million productive TCRbeta reads came from each sample, comparable across tissue types. General study points: No more than about 8-24% of top clones could be seen in all five tumor regions.

Total RNA (roughly 530 ng) served as template for TCR beta cDNA synthesis primed by a constant-region primer. A slightly modified ARM-PCR protocol with three nested multiplex PCR rounds produced these TCR beta libraries. TCRdb re-called the multiplex PCR reads with MiXCR, one entry per CDR3 protein. Among approximately 99,000 distinct CDR3 sequences listed, 69% were seen once. This receptor was identified in an older woman with primary liver carcinoma and hepatitis B virus infection. The sequencing input was liver tumor tissue from sampling region 5. Specified subset: tumor region T5, tumor centre.

The CDR3 here is CASSLADTQYF. CDR3 nucleotides: TGTGCCAGCAGCTTAGCAGATACGCAGTATTTT. This chain uses TRBV11-2 with TRBJ2-3; D is ambiguous. There are 11 residues in the CDR3. Trimming pared 1 base from V and 4 bases from J, leaving 0 bases between. Germline V lookup: CDR1 SGHAT, CDR2 FQNNGV.